This T cell receptor (beta chain) was obtained from a study of neoadjuvant nivolumab and ipilimumab in lung cancer. Worth noting for this clone: Its antigen remains unidentified.

The data were produced by immunoSEQ multiplex PCR, yet TCRdb's version contains in-frame clones alone and is incomplete. This table holds approximately 23,000 clones, more than 65% found once. Study-wide results and limits: Only two of four nivolumab-treated tumors gained richness and clonality by surgery. Pretherapy blood TCR richness correlated positively with resected tumor richness. Resected tumors had greater TCR richness and clonality than uninvolved lung. TCR receptors were sequenced in few samples.

Sequenced here: peripheral blood, sampled before neoadjuvant nivolumab, alone or with ipilimumab. The clonotype was recovered from an adult with non-small cell lung cancer.

Here the CDR3 reads CASSLGSAGVTDTQYF. CDR3 sequence (DNA): TGCGCCAGCAGCTTGGGATCGGCAGGCGTCACAGATACGCAGTATTTT. This sequence joins TRBV5-1 and TRBJ2-3, with unresolved D. CDR1 is SGHRS, CDR2 YFSETQ, per germline. The CDR3 loop spans 16 amino acids. V dropped 0 bases and J dropped 2 bases, with 13 bases sitting between them.